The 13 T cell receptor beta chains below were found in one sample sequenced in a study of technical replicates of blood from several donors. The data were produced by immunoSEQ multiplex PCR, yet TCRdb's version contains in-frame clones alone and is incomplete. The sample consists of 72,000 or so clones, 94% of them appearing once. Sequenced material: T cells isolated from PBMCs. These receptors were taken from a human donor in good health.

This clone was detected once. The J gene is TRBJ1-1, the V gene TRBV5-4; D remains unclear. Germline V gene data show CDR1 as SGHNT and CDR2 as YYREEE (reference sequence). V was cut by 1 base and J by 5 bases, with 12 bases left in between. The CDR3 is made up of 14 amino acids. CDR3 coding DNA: TGTGCCAGCAGCTTGCTAGGAGGATGGACTGAAGCTTTCTTT. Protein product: CASSLLGGWTEAFF.

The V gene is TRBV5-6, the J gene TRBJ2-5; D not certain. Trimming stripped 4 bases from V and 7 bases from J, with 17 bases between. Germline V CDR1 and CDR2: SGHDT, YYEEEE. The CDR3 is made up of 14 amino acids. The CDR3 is CASSTTVLPGTQYF. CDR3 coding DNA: TGTGCCAGCAGCACCACTGTCTTACCAGGGACCCAGTACTTC.

CDR3 protein: CASSSAPDRGFKTGELFF. CDR3 in DNA: TGTGCCAGCAGCTCAGCCCCGGACAGGGGTTTCAAGACCGGGGAGCTGTTTTTT. V and J are TRBV13 and TRBJ2-2; 9 bases fit TRBD1. V dropped 4 bases and J dropped 5; count of bases not matched to a gene: 14. Germline V lookup: CDR1 PRHDT, CDR2 FYEKMQ (reference sequence). The CDR3 spans 18 residues.

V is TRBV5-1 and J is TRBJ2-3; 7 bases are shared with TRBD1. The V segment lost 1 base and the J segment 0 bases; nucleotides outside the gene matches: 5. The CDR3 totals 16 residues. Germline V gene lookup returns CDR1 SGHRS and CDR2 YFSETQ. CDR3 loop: CASSLLPGGSTDTQYF. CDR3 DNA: TGCGCCAGCAGCTTGTTGCCAGGGGGTAGCACAGATACGCAGTATTTT.

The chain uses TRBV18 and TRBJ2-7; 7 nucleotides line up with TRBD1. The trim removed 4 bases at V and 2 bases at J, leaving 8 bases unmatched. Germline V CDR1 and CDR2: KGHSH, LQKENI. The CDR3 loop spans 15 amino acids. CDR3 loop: CASSRVRQGAYEQYF. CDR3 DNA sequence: TGTGCCAGCTCACGAGTCCGACAGGGAGCCTACGAGCAGTACTTC.

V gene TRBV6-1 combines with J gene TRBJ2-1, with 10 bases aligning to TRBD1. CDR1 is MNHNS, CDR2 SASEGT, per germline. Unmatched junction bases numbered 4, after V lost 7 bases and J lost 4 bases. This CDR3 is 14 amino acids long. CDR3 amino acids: CASNRQGAYNEQFF. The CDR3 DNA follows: TGTGCCAGCAATAGACAGGGGGCATACAATGAGCAGTTCTTC.

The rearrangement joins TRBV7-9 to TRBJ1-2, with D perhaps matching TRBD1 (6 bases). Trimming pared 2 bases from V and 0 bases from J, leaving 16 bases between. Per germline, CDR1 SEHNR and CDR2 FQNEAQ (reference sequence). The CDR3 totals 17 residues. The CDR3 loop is CASSLLLRTESNYGYTF. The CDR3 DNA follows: TGTGCCAGCAGCTTATTGTTACGGACAGAATCTAACTATGGCTACACCTTC.

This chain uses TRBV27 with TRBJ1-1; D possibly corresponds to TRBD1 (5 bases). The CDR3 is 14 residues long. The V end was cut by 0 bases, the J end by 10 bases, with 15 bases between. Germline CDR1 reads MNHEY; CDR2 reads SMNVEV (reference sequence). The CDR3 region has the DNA TGTGCCAGCAGTTTATCGATACGCGGGGGGGGAGCTTTCTTT. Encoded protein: CASSLSIRGGGAFF.

The CDR3 nucleotides read TGTGCCAGTAGGACTCTCCACGGGGACAATCAGCCCCAGCATTTT. Translated: CASRTLHGDNQPQHF. This chain links TRBV19 with TRBJ1-5; D is uncertain. Germline V gene sequence: CDR1 LNHDA, CDR2 SQIVND (reference sequence). This CDR3 spans 15 amino acids. V was clipped by 6 bases and J by 3 bases, with 15 bases between them.

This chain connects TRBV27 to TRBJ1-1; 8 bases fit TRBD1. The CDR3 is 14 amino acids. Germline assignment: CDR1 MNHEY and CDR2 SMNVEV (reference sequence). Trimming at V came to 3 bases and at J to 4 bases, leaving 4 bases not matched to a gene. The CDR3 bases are TGTGCCAGCAGTTTTACAGGGGGTAGCACTGAAGCTTTCTTT. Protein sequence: CASSFTGGSTEAFF.

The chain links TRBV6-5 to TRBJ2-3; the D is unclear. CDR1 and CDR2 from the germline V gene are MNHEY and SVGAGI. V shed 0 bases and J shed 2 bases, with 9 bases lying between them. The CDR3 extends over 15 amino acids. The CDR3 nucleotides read TGTGCCAGCAGTTACTCTGGCGGCCCCACAGATACGCAGTATTTT. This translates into CASSYSGGPTDTQYF.

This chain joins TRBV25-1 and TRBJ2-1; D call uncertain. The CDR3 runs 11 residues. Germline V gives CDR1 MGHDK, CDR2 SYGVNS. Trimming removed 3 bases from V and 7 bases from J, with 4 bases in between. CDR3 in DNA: TGTGCCAGCAGTGATAGTAATGAGCAGTTCTTC. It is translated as CASSDSNEQFF.

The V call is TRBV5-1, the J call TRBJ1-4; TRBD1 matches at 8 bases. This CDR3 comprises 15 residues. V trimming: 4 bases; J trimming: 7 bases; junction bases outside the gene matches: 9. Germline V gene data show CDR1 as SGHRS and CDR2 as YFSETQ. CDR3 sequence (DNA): TGCGCCAGCAGCCGTGACAGGGGATCGGGTGAAAAACTGTTTTTT. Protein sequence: CASSRDRGSGEKLFF.